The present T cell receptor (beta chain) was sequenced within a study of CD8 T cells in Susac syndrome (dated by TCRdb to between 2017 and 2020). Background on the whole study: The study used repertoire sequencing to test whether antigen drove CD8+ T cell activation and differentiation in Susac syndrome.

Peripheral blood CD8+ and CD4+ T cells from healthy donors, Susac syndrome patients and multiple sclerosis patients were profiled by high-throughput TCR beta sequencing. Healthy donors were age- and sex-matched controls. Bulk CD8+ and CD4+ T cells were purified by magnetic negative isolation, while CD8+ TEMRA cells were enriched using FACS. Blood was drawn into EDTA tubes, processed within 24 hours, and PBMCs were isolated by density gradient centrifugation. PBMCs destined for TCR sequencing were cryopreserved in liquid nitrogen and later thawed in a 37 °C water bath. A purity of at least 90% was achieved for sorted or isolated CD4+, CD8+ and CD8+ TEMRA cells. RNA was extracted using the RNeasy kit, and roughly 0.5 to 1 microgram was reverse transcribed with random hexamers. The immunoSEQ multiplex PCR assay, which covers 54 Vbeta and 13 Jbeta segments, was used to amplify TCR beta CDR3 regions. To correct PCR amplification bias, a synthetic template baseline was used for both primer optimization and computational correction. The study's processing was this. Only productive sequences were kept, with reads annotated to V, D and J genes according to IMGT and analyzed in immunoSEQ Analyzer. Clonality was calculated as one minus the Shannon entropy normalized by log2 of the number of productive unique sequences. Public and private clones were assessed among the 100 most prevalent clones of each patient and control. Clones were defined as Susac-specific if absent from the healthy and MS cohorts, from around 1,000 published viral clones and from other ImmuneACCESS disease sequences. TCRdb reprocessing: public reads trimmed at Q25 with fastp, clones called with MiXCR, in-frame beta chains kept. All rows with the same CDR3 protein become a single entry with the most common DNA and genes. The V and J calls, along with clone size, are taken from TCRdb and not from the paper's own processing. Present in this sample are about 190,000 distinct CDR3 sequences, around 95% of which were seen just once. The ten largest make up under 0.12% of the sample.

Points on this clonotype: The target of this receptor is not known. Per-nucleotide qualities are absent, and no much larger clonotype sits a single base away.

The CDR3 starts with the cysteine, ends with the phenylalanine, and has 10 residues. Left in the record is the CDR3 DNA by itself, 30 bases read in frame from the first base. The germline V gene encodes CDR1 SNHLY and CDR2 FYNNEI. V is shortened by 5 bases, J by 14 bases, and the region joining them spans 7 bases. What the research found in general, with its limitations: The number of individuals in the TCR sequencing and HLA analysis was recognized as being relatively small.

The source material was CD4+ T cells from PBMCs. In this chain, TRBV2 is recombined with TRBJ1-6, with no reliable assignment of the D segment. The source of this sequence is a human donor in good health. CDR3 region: CASSIMALHF. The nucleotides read TGTGCCAGCAGTATCATGGCCCTCCACTTT. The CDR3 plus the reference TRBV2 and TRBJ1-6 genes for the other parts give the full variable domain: EPEVTQTPSHQVTQMGQEVILRCVPISNHLYFYWYRQILGQKVEFLVSFYNNEISEKSEIFDDQFSVERPDGSNFTLKIRSTKLEDSAMYFCASSIMALHFGNGTRLTVT.